The clone carrying this T cell receptor beta chain is a singleton in its sample. This sample was included in a study of shared clonotypes between healthy human individuals. The table came from immunoSEQ multiplex PCR; TCRdb's copy has only in-frame clones and leaves some out. The sample lists fewer than 3 million clones; just under 95% were seen once. The CDR3 contains 14 residues. Germline V gives CDR1 MDHEN, CDR2 SYDVKM. V gave up 6 bases and J gave up 1 base, with 10 bases separating them. The clonotype comes from a man between 18 and 35 years old in good health. Some clones in this sample may be carry-over from other donors' samples. The genes are TRBV28 and TRBJ2-1, with D perhaps matching TRBD1 or TRBD2 (5 bases each). Sequences were obtained from naive CD4+ T cells from PBMCs. Subset denoted: CD45RA+ positively selected. The CDR3 sequence is CASRLGASYNEQFF. The CDR3 DNA reads as TGTGCCAGCAGACTCGGGGCATCCTACAATGAGCAGTTCTTC.